The table lists the clone carrying this T cell receptor (beta chain) with a few counts. Its matching antigen is unknown. With the Oncomine TCR Beta short-read assay, DNA from cultured CD4+ T cells was sequenced. Via MiXCR, TCRdb re-called the PCR reads, giving one row per CDR3 protein. The data hold tens of thousands of distinct CDR3 sequences, with around 37% observed a single time. This sample was taken from a study of vaccination and CD4 T cells after COVID-19. About the study: Each participant underwent a two-dose regimen of either the BNT162b2 or the mRNA-1273 vaccine. Investigators drew the post-COVID samples a median roughly 98 days after diagnosis, with a range of 35 to 161.

The time point denotes: late sampling 161 to 241 days after vaccination in three convalescent patients. The treatment was: roughly 10-day PBMC culture with coronavirus spike peptide pools or control peptides (ViraFEST assay). It was with 10 IU/ml IL-2 and roughly 9.5 ug/ml peptide pools that roughly 2 million PBMCs per well were cultured. Deletions cut 4 bases from V and 0 bases from J, with 10 bases between. This CDR3 is built from 16 residues. Germline-derived CDR1 and CDR2 are MGHRA and YSYEKL. The source of this sequence is a human donor who had recovered from COVID-19. The sequencing here drew on CD4+ T cells from blood, cultured in vitro, taken about 7 months after SARS-CoV-2 vaccination. The chain has TRBV4-1 and TRBJ2-6; no definite D call. CDR3 sequence reads: CASSPTESSGANVLTF. The CDR3 DNA reads TGCGCCAGCAGCCCTACCGAGAGCTCTGGGGCCAACGTCCTGACTTTC.